This is a list of T cell receptor beta chains from one sample in a study of control samples from healthy donors and cancer patients. Sequencing was performed with immunoSEQ multiplex PCR; in TCRdb, only in-frame clones are kept and a portion is missing. The data hold 120,000 or so clones, with around 92% observed a single time. Sequencing was carried out using PBMCs. The receptors originated from an elderly man with head and neck cancer. Both conserved end residues are part of each CDR3.

j_gene: TRBJ2-3; v_gene: TRBV5-1; CDR3aa: CASSAGQGTDTQYF
j_gene: TRBJ2-3; v_gene: TRBV5-1; CDR3aa: CASSLEGTSGGSTDTQYF
j_gene: TRBJ1-2; v_gene: TRBV2; CDR3aa: CASTPKGARGAGGYTF
j_gene: TRBJ2-3; v_gene: TRBV2; CDR3aa: CASSVGDTQYF
j_gene: TRBJ2-5; v_gene: TRBV11-3; CDR3aa: CASSSGFSGSQETQYF
j_gene: TRBJ2-7; v_gene: TRBV5-1; CDR3aa: CASSLGYEQYF
j_gene: TRBJ2-2; v_gene: TRBV7-7; CDR3aa: CASSALAGGPAGELFF
j_gene: TRBJ1-2; v_gene: TRBV7-9; CDR3aa: CASSPGDSVYGYTF
j_gene: TRBJ1-5; v_gene: TRBV4-2; CDR3aa: CASSHEQGRNQPQHF
j_gene: TRBJ1-3; v_gene: TRBV25-1; CDR3aa: CASSDDRYFGNTIYF
j_gene: TRBJ1-1; v_gene: TRBV12-3/TRBV12-4; CDR3aa: CASSPPTRGEAFF
j_gene: TRBJ2-5; v_gene: TRBV7-8; CDR3aa: CASRVNRDRRQETQYF
j_gene: TRBJ2-5; v_gene: TRBV11-1; CDR3aa: CASSSRPAETQYF
j_gene: TRBJ2-5; v_gene: TRBV7-2; CDR3aa: CASSSESRGFQETQYF
j_gene: TRBJ2-7; v_gene: TRBV11-2; CDR3aa: CASSGSRVQIYEQYF
j_gene: TRBJ2-5; v_gene: TRBV4-3; CDR3aa: CASSQNRGLAQETQYF
j_gene: TRBJ2-3; v_gene: TRBV10-3; CDR3aa: CAISEATGEGTDTQYF
j_gene: TRBJ1-1; v_gene: TRBV18; CDR3aa: CASSPGWGLDTEAFF
j_gene: TRBJ2-5; v_gene: TRBV29-1; CDR3aa: CSARLALETQYF
j_gene: TRBJ2-1; v_gene: TRBV4-3; CDR3aa: CASSQGTHNEQFF
j_gene: TRBJ1-5; v_gene: TRBV20-1; CDR3aa: CSASMRNQPQHF
j_gene: TRBJ1-1; v_gene: TRBV5-6; CDR3aa: CASDMAGDTEAFF
j_gene: TRBJ1-1; v_gene: TRBV4-2; CDR3aa: CASSPVPEAFF
j_gene: TRBJ2-2; v_gene: TRBV19; CDR3aa: CASSPPVANTGELFF
j_gene: TRBJ2-2; v_gene: TRBV30; CDR3aa: CAWSAGSGTGELFF
j_gene: TRBJ2-2; v_gene: TRBV5-5; CDR3aa: CASSSPDRGHTGELFF
j_gene: TRBJ1-2; v_gene: TRBV21-1; CDR3aa: CASSTLYGYTF
j_gene: TRBJ1-1; v_gene: TRBV5-1; CDR3aa: CASSLDGTNTEAFF
j_gene: TRBJ2-7; v_gene: TRBV27; CDR3aa: CASRDTGAHEQYF
j_gene: TRBJ2-2; v_gene: TRBV5-1; CDR3aa: CATGTGGTGELFF
j_gene: TRBJ2-5; v_gene: TRBV3-1/TRBV3-2; CDR3aa: CASTHTRGPQETQYF
j_gene: TRBJ2-1; v_gene: TRBV27; CDR3aa: CASSLYGLAGLQFF
j_gene: TRBJ2-4; v_gene: TRBV18; CDR3aa: CASSLSVGNIQYF